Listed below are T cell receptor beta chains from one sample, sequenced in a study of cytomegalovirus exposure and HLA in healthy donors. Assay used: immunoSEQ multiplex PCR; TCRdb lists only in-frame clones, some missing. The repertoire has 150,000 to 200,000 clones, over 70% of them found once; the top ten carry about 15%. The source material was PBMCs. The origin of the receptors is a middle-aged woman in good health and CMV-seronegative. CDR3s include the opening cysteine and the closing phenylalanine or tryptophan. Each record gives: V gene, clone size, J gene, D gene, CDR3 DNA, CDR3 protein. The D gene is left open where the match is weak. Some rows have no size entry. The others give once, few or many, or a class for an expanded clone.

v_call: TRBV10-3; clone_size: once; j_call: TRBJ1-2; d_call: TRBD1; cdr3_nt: TGTGCCATCAGTGAGACAATAAGCAGGGGGCGCCTCTATGGCTACACCTTC; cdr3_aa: CAISETISRGRLYGYTF
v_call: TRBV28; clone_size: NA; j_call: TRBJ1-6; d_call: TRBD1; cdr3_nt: TGTGCCAGCAAGAATACAGGGGTATCACCCCTCCACTTT; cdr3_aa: CASKNTGVSPLHF
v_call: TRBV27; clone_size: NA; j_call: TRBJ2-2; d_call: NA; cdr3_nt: TGTGCCAGCAGTTTATCTAGGGGCGGGGAGCTGTTTTTT; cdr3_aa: CASSLSRGGELFF
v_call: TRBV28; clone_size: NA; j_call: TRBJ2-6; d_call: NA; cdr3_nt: TGTGCCAGCAGTTTCATTTTGGGGGCCAACGTCCTGACTTTC; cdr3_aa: CASSFILGANVLTF
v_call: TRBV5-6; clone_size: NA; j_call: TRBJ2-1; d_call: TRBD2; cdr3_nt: TGTGCCAGCAGCTTGGAGGGGCGGGAGAAATACAATGAGCAGTTCTTC; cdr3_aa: CASSLEGREKYNEQFF
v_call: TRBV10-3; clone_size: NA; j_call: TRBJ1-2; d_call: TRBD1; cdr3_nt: TGTGCCATCAGATATTACGGGACAGGGGATTACTATGGCTACACCTTC; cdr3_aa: CAIRYYGTGDYYGYTF
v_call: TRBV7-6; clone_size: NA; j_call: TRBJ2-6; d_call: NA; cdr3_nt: TGTGCCAGCAGCTTAGCTCCGATACATGGGAATGGGGCCAACGGCCTGACTTTC; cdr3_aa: CASSLAPIHGNGANGLTF
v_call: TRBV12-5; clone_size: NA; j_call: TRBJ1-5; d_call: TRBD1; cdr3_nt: TGTGCTAGTGGCCCTGGACAGGACGTCGGCAATCAGCCCCAGCATTTT; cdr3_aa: CASGPGQDVGNQPQHF
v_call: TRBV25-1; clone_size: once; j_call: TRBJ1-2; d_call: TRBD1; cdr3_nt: TGTGCCAGCACCCAGGCGGGTTGGGACAGCGTCTACTATGGCTACACCTTC; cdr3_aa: CASTQAGWDSVYYGYTF
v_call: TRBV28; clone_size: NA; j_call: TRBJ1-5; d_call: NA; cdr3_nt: TGTGCCAGCAGTTTACGTCTGTTAGTCGATCAGCCCCAGCATTTT; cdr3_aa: CASSLRLLVDQPQHF
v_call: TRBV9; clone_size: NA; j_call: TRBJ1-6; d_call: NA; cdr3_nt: TGTGCCAGCAGCCTCAGCGGAAGTTTTAATTCACCCCTCCACTTT; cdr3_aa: CASSLSGSFNSPLHF
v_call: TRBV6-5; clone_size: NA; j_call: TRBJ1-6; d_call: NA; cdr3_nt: TGTGCCAGCAGTCCCCTACCGGACACGATTTCACCCCTCCACTTT; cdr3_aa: CASSPLPDTISPLHF
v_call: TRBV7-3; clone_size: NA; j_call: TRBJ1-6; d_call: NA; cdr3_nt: TGTGCCAGCAGCTCCAGGGGTGGGGCCCTCCACTTT; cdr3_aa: CASSSRGGALHF
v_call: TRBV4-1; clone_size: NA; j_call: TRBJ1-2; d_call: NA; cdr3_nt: TGCGCCAGCAGCCGCCCTGGGCAGGCCGAAATTAACTATGGCTACACCTTC; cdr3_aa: CASSRPGQAEINYGYTF
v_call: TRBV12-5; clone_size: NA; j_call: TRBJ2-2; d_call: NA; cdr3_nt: TGTGCTAGTGGTCGACAGGTCGGCGGGGAGCTGTTTTTT; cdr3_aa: CASGRQVGGELFF
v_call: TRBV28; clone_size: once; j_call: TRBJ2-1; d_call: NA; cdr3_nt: TGTGCCAGCAGTTTGTCGTACAATGAGCAGTTCTTC; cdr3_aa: CASSLSYNEQFF
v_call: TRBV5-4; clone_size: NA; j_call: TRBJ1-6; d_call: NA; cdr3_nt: TGTGCCAGCAGCTTCTTACTCAGAGGGTCCTATAATTCACCCCTCCACTTT; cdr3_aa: CASSFLLRGSYNSPLHF
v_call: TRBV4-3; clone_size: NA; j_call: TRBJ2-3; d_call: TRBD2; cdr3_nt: TGCGCCAGCAGCCAAGTCGTCGGACTAGTTCTTTCAGATACGCAGTATTTT; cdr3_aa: CASSQVVGLVLSDTQYF
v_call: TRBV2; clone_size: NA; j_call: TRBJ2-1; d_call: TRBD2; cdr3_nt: TGTGCCAGCGAATCGGGACTAGCGGGAATTAATTCCTACAATGAGCAGTTCTTC; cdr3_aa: CASESGLAGINSYNEQFF
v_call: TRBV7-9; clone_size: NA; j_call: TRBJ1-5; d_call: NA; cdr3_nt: TGTGCCAGCAGCAACGACAGATATAGCAATCAGCCCCAGCATTTT; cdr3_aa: CASSNDRYSNQPQHF
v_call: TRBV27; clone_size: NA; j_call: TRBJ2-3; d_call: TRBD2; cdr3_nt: TGTGCCAGCAGTTTGTTTAGCGGGAACACAGATACGCAGTATTTT; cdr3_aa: CASSLFSGNTDTQYF
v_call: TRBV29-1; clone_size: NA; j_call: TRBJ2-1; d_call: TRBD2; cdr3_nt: TGCAGCATAGGACTAGCGGGAGGTAATGAGCAGTTCTTC; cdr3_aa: CSIGLAGGNEQFF
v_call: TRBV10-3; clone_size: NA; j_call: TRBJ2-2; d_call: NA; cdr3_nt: TGTGCCATCAGTGAAACGGGTACCGGGGAGCTGTTTTTT; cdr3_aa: CAISETGTGELFF
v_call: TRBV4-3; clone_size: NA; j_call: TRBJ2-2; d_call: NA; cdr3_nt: TGCGCCAGCAGCCAAGATTCCGGCACCGGGGAGCTGTTTTTT; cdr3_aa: CASSQDSGTGELFF
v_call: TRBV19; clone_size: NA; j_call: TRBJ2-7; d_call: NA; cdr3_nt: TGTGCCAGTAGTATTTTCGGGGGATCCCCCTACGAGCAGTACTTC; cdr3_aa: CASSIFGGSPYEQYF
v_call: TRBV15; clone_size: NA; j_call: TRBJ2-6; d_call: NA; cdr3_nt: TGTGCCACCAGCAGAGACCCTGGGGCCAACGGCCTGACTTTC; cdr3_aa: CATSRDPGANGLTF
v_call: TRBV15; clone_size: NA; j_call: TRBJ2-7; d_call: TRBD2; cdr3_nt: TGTGCCACCAGCAGGGAAAGCGGGAGTCTTAACGAGCAGTACTTC; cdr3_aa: CATSRESGSLNEQYF
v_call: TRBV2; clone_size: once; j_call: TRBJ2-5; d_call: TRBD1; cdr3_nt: TGTGCCAGCTCAATCCAGGGGGCGCGAGAGACCCAGTACTTC; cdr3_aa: CASSIQGARETQYF
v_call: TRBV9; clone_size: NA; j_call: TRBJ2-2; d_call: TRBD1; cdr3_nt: TGTGCCAGCAGCGGCCGGGACAGTTACACCGGGGAGCTGTTTTTT; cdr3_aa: CASSGRDSYTGELFF
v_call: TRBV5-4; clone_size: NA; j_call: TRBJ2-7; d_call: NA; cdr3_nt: TGTGCCAGCAGCTTGGACGCAGGCCGGCTGGATTACGAGCAGTACTTC; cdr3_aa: CASSLDAGRLDYEQYF
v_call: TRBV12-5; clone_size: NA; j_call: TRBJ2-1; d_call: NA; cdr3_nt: TGTGCTAGTGACTCTTGGAGCAGGCAGGGGAAGGGTGAGCAGTTCTTC; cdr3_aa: CASDSWSRQGKGEQFF
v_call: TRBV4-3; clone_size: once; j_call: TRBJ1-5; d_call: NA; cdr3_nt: TGCGCCAGCAGCCAAGACCGAGGAGGTCAGCCCCAGCATTTT; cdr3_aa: CASSQDRGGQPQHF
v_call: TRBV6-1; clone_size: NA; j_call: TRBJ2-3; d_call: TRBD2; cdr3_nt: TGTGCCAGCAGTGATTTGATAGCGGGACTATTCGGTACGCAGTATTTT; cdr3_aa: CASSDLIAGLFGTQYF